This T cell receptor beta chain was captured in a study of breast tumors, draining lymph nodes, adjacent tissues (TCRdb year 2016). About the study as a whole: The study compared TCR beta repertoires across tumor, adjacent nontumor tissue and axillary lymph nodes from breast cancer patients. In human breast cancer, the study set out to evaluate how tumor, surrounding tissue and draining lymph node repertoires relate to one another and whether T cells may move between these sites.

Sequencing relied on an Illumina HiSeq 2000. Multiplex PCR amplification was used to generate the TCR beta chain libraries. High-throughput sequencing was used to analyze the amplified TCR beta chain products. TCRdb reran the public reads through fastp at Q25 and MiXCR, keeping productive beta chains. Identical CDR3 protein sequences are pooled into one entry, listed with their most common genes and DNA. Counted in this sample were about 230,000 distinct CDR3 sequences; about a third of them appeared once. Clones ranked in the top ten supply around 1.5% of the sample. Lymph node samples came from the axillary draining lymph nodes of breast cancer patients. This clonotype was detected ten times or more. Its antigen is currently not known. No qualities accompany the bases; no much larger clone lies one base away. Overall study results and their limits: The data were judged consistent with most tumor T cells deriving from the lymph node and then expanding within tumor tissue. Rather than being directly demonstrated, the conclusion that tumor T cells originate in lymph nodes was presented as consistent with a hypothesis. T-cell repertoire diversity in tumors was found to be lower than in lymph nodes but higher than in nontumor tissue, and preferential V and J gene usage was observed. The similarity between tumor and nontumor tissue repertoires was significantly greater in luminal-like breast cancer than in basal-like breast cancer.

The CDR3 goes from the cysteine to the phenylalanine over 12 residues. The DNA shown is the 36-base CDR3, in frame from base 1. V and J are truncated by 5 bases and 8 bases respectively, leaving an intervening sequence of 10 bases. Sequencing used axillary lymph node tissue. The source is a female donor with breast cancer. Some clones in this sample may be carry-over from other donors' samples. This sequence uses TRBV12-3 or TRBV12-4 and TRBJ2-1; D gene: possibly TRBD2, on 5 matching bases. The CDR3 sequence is CASSATSYEQFF. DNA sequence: TGTGCCAGCAGTGCAACTAGTTATGAGCAGTTCTTC.